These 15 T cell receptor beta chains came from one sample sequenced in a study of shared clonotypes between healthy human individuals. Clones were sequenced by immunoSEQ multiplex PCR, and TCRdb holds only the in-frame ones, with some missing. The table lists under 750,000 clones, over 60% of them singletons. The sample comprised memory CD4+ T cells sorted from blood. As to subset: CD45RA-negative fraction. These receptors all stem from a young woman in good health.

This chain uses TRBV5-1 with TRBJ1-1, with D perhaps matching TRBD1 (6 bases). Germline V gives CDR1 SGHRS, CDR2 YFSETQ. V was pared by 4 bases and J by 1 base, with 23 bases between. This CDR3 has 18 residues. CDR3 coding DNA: TGCGCCAGCAGCCCCGGGGGGGGGCCTAGTCTAAGGAACACTGAAGCTTTCTTT. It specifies CASSPGGGPSLRNTEAFF.

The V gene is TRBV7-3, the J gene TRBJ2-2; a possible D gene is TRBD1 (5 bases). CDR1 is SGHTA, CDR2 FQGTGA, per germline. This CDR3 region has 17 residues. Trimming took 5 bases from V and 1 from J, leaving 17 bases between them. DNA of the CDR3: TGTGCCAGCAGCCAAACCGGTTATAGGGGGAACACCGGGGAGCTGTTTTTT. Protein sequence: CASSQTGYRGNTGELFF.

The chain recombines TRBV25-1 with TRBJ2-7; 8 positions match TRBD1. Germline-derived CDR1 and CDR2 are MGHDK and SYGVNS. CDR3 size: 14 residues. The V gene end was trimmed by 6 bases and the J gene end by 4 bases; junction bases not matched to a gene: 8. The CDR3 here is CASSDWTGKYEQYF. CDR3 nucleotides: TGTGCCAGCAGCGACTGGACAGGGAAGTACGAGCAGTACTTC.

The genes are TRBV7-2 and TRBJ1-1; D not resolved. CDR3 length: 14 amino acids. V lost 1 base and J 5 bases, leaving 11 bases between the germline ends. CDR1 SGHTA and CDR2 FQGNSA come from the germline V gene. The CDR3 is CASSLGSLVTEAFF. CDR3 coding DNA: TGTGCCAGCAGCTTAGGTAGTTTGGTTACTGAAGCTTTCTTT.

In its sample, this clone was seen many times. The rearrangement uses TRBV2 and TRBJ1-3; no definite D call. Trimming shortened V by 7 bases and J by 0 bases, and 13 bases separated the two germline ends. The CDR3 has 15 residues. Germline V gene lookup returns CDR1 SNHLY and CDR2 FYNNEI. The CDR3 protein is CASKSDGYSGNTIYF. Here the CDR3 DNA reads TGTGCCAGCAAATCGGACGGCTACTCTGGAAACACCATATATTTT. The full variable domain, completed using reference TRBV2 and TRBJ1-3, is EPEVTQTPSHQVTQMGQEVILRCVPISNHLYFYWYRQILGQKVEFLVSFYNNEISEKSEIFDDQFSVERPDGSNFTLKIRSTKLEDSAMYFCASKSDGYSGNTIYFGEGSWLTVV.

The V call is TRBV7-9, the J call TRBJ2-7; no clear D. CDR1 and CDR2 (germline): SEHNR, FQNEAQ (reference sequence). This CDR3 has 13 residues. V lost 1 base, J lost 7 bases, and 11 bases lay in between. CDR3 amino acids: CASSLEASAEQYF. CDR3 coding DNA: TGTGCCAGCAGCTTAGAGGCTAGTGCTGAGCAGTACTTC.

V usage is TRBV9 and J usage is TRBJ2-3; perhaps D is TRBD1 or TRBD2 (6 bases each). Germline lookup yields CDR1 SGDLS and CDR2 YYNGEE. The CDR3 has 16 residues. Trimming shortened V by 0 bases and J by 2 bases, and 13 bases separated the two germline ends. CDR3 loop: CASSVGSGAYTDTQYF. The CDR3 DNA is TGTGCCAGCAGCGTAGGTTCGGGGGCGTACACAGATACGCAGTATTTT.

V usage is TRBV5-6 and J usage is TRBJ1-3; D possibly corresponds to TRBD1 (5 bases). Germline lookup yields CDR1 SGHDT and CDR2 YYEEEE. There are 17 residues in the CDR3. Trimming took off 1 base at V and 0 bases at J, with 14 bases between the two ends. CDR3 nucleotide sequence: TGTGCCAGCAGCTTGTACCCGACAGCGCGCTCTGGAAACACCATATATTTT. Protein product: CASSLYPTARSGNTIYF.

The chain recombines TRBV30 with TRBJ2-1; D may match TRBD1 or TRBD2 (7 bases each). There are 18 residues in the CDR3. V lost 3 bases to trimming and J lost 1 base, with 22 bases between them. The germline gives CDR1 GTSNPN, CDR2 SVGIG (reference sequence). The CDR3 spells CAWSGGPRGGISYNEQFF. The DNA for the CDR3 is TGTGCCTGGAGCGGCGGGCCCAGGGGGGGGATATCCTACAATGAGCAGTTCTTC.

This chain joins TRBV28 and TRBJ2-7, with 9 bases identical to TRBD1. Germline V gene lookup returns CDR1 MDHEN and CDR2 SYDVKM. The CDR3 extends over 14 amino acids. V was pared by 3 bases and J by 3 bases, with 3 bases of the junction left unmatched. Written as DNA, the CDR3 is TGTGCCAGCAGTTTGGAGGACAGGGGCTACGAGCAGTACTTC. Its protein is CASSLEDRGYEQYF.

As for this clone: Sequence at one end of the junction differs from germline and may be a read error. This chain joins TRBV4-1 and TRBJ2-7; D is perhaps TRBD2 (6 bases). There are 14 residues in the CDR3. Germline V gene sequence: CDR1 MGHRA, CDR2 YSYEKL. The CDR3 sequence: CASSQVAEWSEQYF. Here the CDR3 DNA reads TGTGCCAGCAGCCAAGTAGCGGAGTGGTCCGAGCAGTACTTC.

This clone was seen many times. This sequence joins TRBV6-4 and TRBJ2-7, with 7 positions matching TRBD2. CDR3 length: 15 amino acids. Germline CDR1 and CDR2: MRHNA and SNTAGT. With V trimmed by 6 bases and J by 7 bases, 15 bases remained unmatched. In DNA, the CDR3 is TGTGCCAGCAGGAGGGAGCGGGACCCTGATGAAGAGCAGTACTTC. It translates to CASRRERDPDEEQYF.

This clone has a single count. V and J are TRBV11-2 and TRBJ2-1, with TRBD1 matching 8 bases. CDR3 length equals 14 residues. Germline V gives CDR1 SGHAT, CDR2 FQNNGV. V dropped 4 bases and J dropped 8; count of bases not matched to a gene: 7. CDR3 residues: CASSSRTGRDEQFF. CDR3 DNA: TGTGCCAGCAGCTCCCGGACAGGGCGGGATGAGCAGTTCTTC.

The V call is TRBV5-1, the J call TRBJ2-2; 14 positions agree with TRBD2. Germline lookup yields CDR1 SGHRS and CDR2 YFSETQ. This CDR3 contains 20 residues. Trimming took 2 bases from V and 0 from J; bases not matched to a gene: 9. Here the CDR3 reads CASSLRPTGLAGANTGELFF. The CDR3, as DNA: TGCGCCAGCAGCTTAAGGCCGACGGGACTAGCGGGGGCGAACACCGGGGAGCTGTTTTTT.

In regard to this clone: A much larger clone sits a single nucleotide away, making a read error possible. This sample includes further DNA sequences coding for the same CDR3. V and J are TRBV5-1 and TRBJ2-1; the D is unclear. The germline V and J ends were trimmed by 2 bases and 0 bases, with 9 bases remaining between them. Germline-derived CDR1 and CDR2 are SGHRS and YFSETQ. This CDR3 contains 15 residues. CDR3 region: CASSFSVSSYNEQFF. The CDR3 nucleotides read TGCGCCAGCAGCTTCAGCGTGAGCTCCTACAATGAGCAGTTCTTC. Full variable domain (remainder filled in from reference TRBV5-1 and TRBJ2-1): KAGVTQTPRYLIKTRGQQVTLSCSPISGHRSVSWYQQTPGQGLQFLFEYFSETQRNKGNFPGRFSGRQFSNSRSEMNVSTLELGDSALYLCASSFSVSSYNEQFFGPGTRLTVL.